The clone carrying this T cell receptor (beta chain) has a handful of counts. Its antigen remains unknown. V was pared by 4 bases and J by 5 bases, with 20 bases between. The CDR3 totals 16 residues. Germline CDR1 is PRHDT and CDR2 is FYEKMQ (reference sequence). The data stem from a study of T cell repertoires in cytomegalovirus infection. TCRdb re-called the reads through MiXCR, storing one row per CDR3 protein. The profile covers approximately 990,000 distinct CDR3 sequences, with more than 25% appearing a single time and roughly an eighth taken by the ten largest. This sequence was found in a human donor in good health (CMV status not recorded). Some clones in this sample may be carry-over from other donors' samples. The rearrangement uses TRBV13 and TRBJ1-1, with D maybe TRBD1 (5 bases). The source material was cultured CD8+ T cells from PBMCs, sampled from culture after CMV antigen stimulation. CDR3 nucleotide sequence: TGTGCCAGCAGCTCCCCCGGGACCCTCCTAAAGACTGAAGCTTTCTTT. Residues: CASSSPGTLLKTEAFF.